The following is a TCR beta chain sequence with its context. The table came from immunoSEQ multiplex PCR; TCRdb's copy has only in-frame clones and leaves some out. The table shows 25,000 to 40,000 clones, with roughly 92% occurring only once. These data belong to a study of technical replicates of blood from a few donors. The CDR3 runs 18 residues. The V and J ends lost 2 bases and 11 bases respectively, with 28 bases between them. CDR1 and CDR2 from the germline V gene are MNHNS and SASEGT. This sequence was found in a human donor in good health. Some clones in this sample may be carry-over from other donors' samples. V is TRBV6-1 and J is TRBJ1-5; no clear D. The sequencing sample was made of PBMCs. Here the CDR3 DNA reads TGTGCCAGCAGTGAATTTATCTTGGGAGGGAAGGATGGATCAGCCCAGCATTTT. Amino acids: CASSEFILGGKDGSAQHF.